These 19 T cell receptor beta chains share one sample of origin, sequenced in a study of resident and recirculating memory T cells in vitiligo. The data were produced by immunoSEQ multiplex PCR, yet TCRdb's version contains in-frame clones alone and is incomplete. The data show tens of thousands of clones, with under 95% seen just once and roughly 5% held by the top ten. The sample consisted of blood. These receptors all stem from a male donor with vitiligo.

The J gene is TRBJ2-7, the V gene TRBV28, with 9 bases lining up with TRBD2. The CDR3 spans 14 residues. Trimming cost V 6 bases and J 4 bases; bases outside gene matches: 7. Germline V gives CDR1 MDHEN, CDR2 SYDVKM. The CDR3 DNA follows: TGTGCCAGCAGCCCCGCCCTAGCGGGGTACGAGCAGTACTTC. Translating gives CASSPALAGYEQYF.

This clone was seen only once. The chain combines TRBV5-1 with TRBJ2-5, with D possibly TRBD1 on 5 matching bases. The CDR3 is made up of 14 amino acids. Germline assignment: CDR1 SGHRS and CDR2 YFSETQ. The V end was cut by 0 bases, the J end by 2 bases, with 8 bases between. Here the CDR3 reads CASSLGRTQETQYF. The CDR3, as DNA: TGCGCCAGCAGCTTGGGCCGGACACAAGAGACCCAGTACTTC.

The genes are TRBV28 and TRBJ2-7; 7 bases agree with TRBD1. This CDR3 contains 14 residues. Germline V gene sequence: CDR1 MDHEN, CDR2 SYDVKM. The junction had 3 bases not matched to a gene; V was cut back by 1 base and J by 3 bases. This CDR3 reads CASSLFSGGYEQYF. The CDR3 DNA is TGTGCCAGCAGTTTATTCTCAGGGGGCTACGAGCAGTACTTC. Combining the CDR3 with reference TRBV28 and TRBJ2-7 gives the whole variable domain DVKVTQSSRYLVKRTGEKVFLECVQDMDHENMFWYRQDPGLGLRLIYFSYDVKMKEKGDIPEGYSVSREKKERFSLILESASTNQTSMYLCASSLFSGGYEQYFGPGTRLTVT.

CDR3 residues: CASGTGGTQYF. The CDR3 DNA reads TGTGCCAGCGGGACAGGGGGTACCCAGTACTTC. The chain joins TRBV27 to TRBJ2-5; 11 bases agree with TRBD1. The CDR3 has 11 amino acids. V shed 8 bases and J 8 bases; nucleotides not matched to a gene: 1. Germline CDR1 and CDR2: MNHEY and SMNVEV (reference sequence).

The chain has TRBV6-5 and TRBJ2-3, with TRBD2 identical over 11 bases. Germline loops: CDR1 MNHEY, CDR2 SVGAGI. The CDR3 consists of 14 residues. J gave up 5 bases and V 6 bases, and 4 bases lay outside the gene matches. DNA of the CDR3: TGTGCCAGCAGGCTAGCGGGAGGAGGAGATACGCAGTATTTT. It codes for CASRLAGGGDTQYF.

The chain uses TRBV28 and TRBJ2-1, with TRBD2 as a possible D gene (5 bases). Germline loops: CDR1 MDHEN, CDR2 SYDVKM. Trimming left V 6 bases short and J 1 base short, with 10 bases between. This CDR3 region has 14 residues. CDR3 nucleotides: TGTGCCAGCAGAGGAGCGGAGTCCTACAATGAGCAGTTCTTC. It encodes CASRGAESYNEQFF. Together with reference TRBV28 and TRBJ2-1, the CDR3 gives the full variable domain: DVKVTQSSRYLVKRTGEKVFLECVQDMDHENMFWYRQDPGLGLRLIYFSYDVKMKEKGDIPEGYSVSREKKERFSLILESASTNQTSMYLCASRGAESYNEQFFGPGTRLTVL.

This clone is a singleton in its sample. The chain uses TRBV28 and TRBJ2-3, with D hard to call. The V and J ends lost 6 bases and 1 base respectively, with 11 bases between them. The CDR3 contains 14 residues. Germline V gives CDR1 MDHEN, CDR2 SYDVKM. CDR3 DNA: TGTGCCAGCAGCCGAGACGGAGGCACAGATACGCAGTATTTT. Its translation: CASSRDGGTDTQYF.

The V gene is TRBV21-1, the J gene TRBJ2-1; TRBD2, the D gene given by the table, was not confirmed from the DNA. TRBV21-1 is deemed a pseudogene. This CDR3 comprises 13 residues. DNA of the CDR3: TGTGCCAGCAGCCCTAGCGGGCACAATGAGCAGTTCTTC. This codes for CASSPSGHNEQFF.

The chain uses TRBV9 and TRBJ2-7; tentatively, D is TRBD2 (6 bases). The CDR3 loop spans 15 amino acids. The V gene lost 4 bases and the J gene lost 0 bases, with 14 bases spanning the gap. The germline V gene encodes CDR1 SGDLS and CDR2 YYNGEE. This chain's CDR3 is CASSPGAGSSYEQYF. The CDR3 DNA follows: TGTGCCAGCAGCCCGGGAGCAGGGTCCTCCTACGAGCAGTACTTC.

The chain has TRBV19 and TRBJ1-3; D is unclear. Germline CDR1 LNHDA, CDR2 SQIVND (reference sequence). V was clipped by 8 bases and J by 2 bases, with 7 bases between them. The CDR3 is 12 amino acids. For the CDR3, the DNA is TGTGCCAGTCAGAGCGCTGGAAACACCATATATTTT. Its protein is CASQSAGNTIYF.

This clone was recorded once. V and J are TRBV27 and TRBJ2-3; possible D gene TRBD2, 7 bases. Trimming left V 6 bases short and J 6 bases short, with 28 bases between. Germline V gene lookup returns CDR1 MNHEY and CDR2 SMNVEV (reference sequence). CDR3 size: 18 residues. The CDR3 DNA reads as TGTGCCAGCAGAAGTCGGCCGAGGGGGGGAGGGCCGGGCGATACGCAGTATTTT. It specifies CASRSRPRGGGPGDTQYF.

Here the CDR3 reads CASSMSLADGYTF. CDR3 in DNA: TGTGCCAGTAGTATGAGTTTGGCGGATGGCTACACCTTC. J is TRBJ1-2 and V is TRBV19; no clear D. The ends were cut back, 3 bases at V and 6 bases at J, with 11 bases in the middle. CDR3 length: 13 amino acids. Per the germline V gene, CDR1 is LNHDA and CDR2 is SQIVND (reference sequence).

The rearrangement uses TRBV19 and TRBJ1-2; unclear D gene. Germline lookup yields CDR1 LNHDA and CDR2 SQIVND (reference sequence). CDR3 size: 13 residues. Trimming removed 5 bases at V and 6 bases at J, with 13 bases between. The CDR3: CASSEREEDGYTF. The CDR3 coding sequence is TGTGCCAGTAGTGAGAGGGAAGAGGATGGCTACACCTTC.

The chain has TRBV5-1 and TRBJ1-2, with 7 nucleotides matching TRBD1. The germline V gene has CDR1 SGHRS and CDR2 YFSETQ. The CDR3 has 14 residues. V was pared by 7 bases and J by 1 base, with 7 bases of the junction left unmatched. The CDR3 sequence is CASSTGAHNYGYTF. CDR3 in DNA: TGCGCCAGCTCTACAGGGGCCCATAACTATGGCTACACCTTC.

V usage is TRBV28 and J usage is TRBJ1-2; D is possibly TRBD1 (6 bases). This CDR3 region has 13 residues. V lost 7 bases and J lost 2, with 11 bases in between. Germline assignment: CDR1 MDHEN and CDR2 SYDVKM. The CDR3 nucleotides read TGTGCCAGCATTCCAGGGGTAAACTATGGCTACACCTTC. Amino acid sequence: CASIPGVNYGYTF.

The chain is built from TRBV28 and TRBJ1-3; D not resolved. Trimming pared 8 bases from V and 4 bases from J, leaving 15 bases between. Germline CDR1 is MDHEN and CDR2 is SYDVKM. The CDR3 contains 14 residues. CDR3 nucleotide sequence: TGTGCCAGCGGGTCTGAGGTAGGAGGAAACACCATATATTTT. Translation: CASGSEVGGNTIYF.

The J gene is TRBJ1-2, the V gene TRBV28; 7 bases map to TRBD1. CDR3 length: 13 residues. Germline V gene data show CDR1 as MDHEN and CDR2 as SYDVKM. The junction had 0 bases not matched to a gene; V was cut back by 3 bases and J by 2 bases. CDR3 region: CASSLGQNYGYTF. DNA for the CDR3: TGTGCCAGCAGTTTGGGACAGAACTATGGCTACACCTTC.

The rearrangement uses TRBV6-5 and TRBJ1-1, with a tentative D call TRBD1 (6 bases). The length of the CDR3 is 14 residues. Germline V gene sequence: CDR1 MNHEY, CDR2 SVGAGI. The germline V and J ends were trimmed by 6 bases and 8 bases, with 19 bases remaining between them. The chain's CDR3 is CASRPPGGQKEAFF. CDR3 coding DNA: TGTGCCAGCAGACCGCCTGGGGGCCAAAAAGAAGCTTTCTTT.

This sequence joins TRBV7-2 and TRBJ1-5; 7 bases line up with TRBD1. Germline CDR1 and CDR2: SGHTA and FQGNSA. Trimming at V came to 8 bases and at J to 4 bases, leaving 11 bases not matched to a gene. This CDR3 has 15 residues. The DNA of the CDR3 is TGTGCCAGCTTAGAGACAGGGATTGGGAATCAGCCCCAGCATTTT. Translated, it gives CASLETGIGNQPQHF.